This T cell receptor beta chain originates from a study of blood T cell repertoires in COVID-19. Overall study context: Material from acute and convalescent COVID-19 was sourced from the United States, Italy and Spain. T cells, B-cell-depleted T cells, or PBMCs supplied cDNA or gDNA.

Under the authors' procedure: Reference gene primer amplification in the assay estimated nucleated cell counts. Assay used: immunoSEQ multiplex PCR; TCRdb lists only in-frame clones, some missing. Clonal size and the V and J genes are those of that table, whereas D and trimming came from the DNA. The sample has some 200,000 clones, roughly 84% seen once. The receptor was derived from a human donor with acute or convalescent COVID-19. The donor label of this sample is uncertain. Sequenced input: peripheral blood.

The CDR3 region is CASSLAPGTNTGELFF. Written as DNA, the CDR3 is TGTGCCAGCAGCTTGGCCCCGGGGACGAACACCGGGGAGCTGTTTTTT. This sequence joins TRBV5-6 and TRBJ2-2; a possible D gene is TRBD2 (5 bases). The V end was cut by 0 bases, the J end by 0 bases, with 9 bases between. Germline V CDR1 and CDR2: SGHDT, YYEEEE. The CDR3 runs to 16 residues.